This T cell receptor beta chain was profiled in a study of blood T cell repertoires in COVID-19 (dated by TCRdb to about 2020). General notes on the study: The collaborator samples originated in the United States, Italy and Spain and spanned the acute and convalescent phases of COVID-19. The prospective study material was composed of cDNA or gDNA derived from T cells, B-cell-depleted T cells, or PBMCs. Subjects who had been exposed to COVID-19, were actively infected with it, or had recovered from it provided the deeply sampled blood TCRbeta repertoires that made up the dataset. The repertoires were released in a freely available public database intended as a resource for research on the immune response to SARS-CoV-2. Samples were obtained from the ongoing ImmuneRACE study (first 160 participants) and from 1,200 or so subjects provided by 6 global collaborators. The sample metadata nearly always contained a de-identified subject ID, COVID-19 status, age in years and sex. HLA class I and class II types, where available, came from metadata supplied by the sample provider rather than from assay-based typing. Results the study describes overall, beyond this receptor: Clinical and demographic metadata were provided uncurated, with the amount varying by source and participant.

Collaborating institutions collected whole blood in K2EDTA tubes following their own protocols. For TCRbeta analysis, collaborator samples were shipped as frozen whole blood, as isolated PBMCs, or as DNA extracted from either sample type. CDR1 and CDR2, looked up from the germline V gene (reference sequence), are LNHDA and SQIVND. Trimming takes 3 bases from V and 0 bases from J, and the germline ends sit 9 bases apart. Reading from cysteine to phenylalanine, the CDR3 counts 15 amino acids. The kept DNA is CDR3 alone, 45 bases in frame from the first base. With regard to this clone: Its antigen is still unknown. Base qualities were left out, and no much larger clone turns up one base away. This sample also contains other DNA sequences that code for the same CDR3.

The immunoSEQ Assay, a bias-controlled multiplex PCR, was used to amplify TCRbeta CDR3 regions from genomic DNA. As for how the authors treated the data: Nucleated cell counts per sample were estimated from amplification of reference gene primers within the assay. Sequence reads were collapsed and filtered to measure the absolute abundance of every unique TCRbeta CDR3 rearrangement. For each sample, productive Simpson clonality was calculated by taking the square root of Simpson's diversity index across productive rearrangements. TCRdb stores this immuneACCESS table with in-frame sequences only. Part of the clones is absent; in the studies checked, under half of the shortfall reflects unresolved V genes, and no reason is known for the rest. That table supplies the V and J calls and clone size; D and trimming were determined from the DNA. The sample table contains about 64,000 clones; only one count was recorded for 70% to 85% of them. Approximately 5.6% of the sample lies in the top ten.

The receptor was isolated from a woman aged 55-69 years with acute or convalescent COVID-19. Sequenced sample: peripheral blood. The chain is made from TRBV19 and TRBJ1-5, with the D gene not clear enough to name. The CDR3 reads CASSMGRNSNQPQHF. The sequenced DNA: TGTGCCAGTAGTATGGGCAGAAATAGCAATCAGCCCCAGCATTTT.